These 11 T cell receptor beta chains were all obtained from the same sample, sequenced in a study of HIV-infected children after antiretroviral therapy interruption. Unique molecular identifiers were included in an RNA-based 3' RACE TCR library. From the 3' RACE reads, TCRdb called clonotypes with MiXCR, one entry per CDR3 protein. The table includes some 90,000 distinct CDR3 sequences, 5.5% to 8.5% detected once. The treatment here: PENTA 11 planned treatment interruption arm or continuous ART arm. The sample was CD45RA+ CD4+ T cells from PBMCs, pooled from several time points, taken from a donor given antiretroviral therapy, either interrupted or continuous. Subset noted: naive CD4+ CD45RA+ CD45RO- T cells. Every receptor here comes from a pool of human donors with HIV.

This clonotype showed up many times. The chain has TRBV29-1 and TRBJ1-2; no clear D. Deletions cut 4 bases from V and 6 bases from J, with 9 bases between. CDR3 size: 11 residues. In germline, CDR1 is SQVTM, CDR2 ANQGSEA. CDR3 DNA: TGCAGCGTTGTCCCCGGGGATGGCTACACCTTC. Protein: CSVVPGDGYTF.

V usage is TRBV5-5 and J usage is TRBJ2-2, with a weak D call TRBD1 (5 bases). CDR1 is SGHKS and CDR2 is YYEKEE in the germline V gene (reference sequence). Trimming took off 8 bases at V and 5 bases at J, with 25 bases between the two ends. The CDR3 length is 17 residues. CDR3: CASSNSGPLKGTGELFF. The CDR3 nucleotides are TGTGCCAGTAGTAATTCAGGACCGCTAAAGGGGACCGGGGAGCTGTTTTTT.

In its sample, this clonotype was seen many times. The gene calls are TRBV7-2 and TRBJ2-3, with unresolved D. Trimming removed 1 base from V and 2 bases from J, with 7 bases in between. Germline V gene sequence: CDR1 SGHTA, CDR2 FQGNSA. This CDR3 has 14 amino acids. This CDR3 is CASSLELPTDTQYF. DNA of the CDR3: TGTGCCAGCAGCTTAGAATTGCCCACAGATACGCAGTATTTT. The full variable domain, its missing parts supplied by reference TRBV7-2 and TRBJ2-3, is GAGVSQSPSNKVTEKGKDVELRCDPISGHTALYWYRQSLGQGLEFLIYFQGNSAPDKSGLPSDRFSAERTGGSVSTLTIQRTQQEDSAVYLCASSLELPTDTQYFGPGTRLTVL.

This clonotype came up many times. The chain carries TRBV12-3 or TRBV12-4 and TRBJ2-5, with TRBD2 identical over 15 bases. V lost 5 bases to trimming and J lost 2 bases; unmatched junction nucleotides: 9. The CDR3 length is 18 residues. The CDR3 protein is CASSRRTSGGAWQETQYF. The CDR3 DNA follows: TGTGCCAGCAGTAGAAGGACTAGCGGGGGGGCTTGGCAAGAGACCCAGTACTTC.

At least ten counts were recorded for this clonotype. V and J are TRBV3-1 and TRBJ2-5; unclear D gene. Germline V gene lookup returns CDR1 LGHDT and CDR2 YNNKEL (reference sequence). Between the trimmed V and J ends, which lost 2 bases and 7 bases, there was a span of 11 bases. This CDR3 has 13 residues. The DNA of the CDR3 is TGTGCCAGCAGCCAACCTTCAACCGGGACCCAGTACTTC. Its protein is CASSQPSTGTQYF.

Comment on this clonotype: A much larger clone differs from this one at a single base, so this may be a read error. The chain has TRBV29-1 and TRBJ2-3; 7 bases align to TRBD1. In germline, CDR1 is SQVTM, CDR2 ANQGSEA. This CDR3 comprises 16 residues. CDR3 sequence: CRVASGTAFFTDTQYF. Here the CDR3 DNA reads TGCAGAGTGGCTTCCGGGACAGCCTTTTTCACAGATACGCAGTATTTT.

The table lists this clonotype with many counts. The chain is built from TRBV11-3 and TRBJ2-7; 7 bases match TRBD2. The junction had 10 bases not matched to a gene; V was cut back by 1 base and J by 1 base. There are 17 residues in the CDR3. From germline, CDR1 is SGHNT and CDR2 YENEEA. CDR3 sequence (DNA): TGTGCCAGCAGCTTAGTCTCCGGGACTACGAAGTCCTACGAGCAGTACTTC. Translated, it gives CASSLVSGTTKSYEQYF.

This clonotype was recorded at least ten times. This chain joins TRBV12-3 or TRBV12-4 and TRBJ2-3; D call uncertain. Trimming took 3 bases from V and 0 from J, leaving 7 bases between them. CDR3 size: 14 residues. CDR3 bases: TGTGCCAGCAGTTTGATGGTTAGCACAGATACGCAGTATTTT. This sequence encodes CASSLMVSTDTQYF.

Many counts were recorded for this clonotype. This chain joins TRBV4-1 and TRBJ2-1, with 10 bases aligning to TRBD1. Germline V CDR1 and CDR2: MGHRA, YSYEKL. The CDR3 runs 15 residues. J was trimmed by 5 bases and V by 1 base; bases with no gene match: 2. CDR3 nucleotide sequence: TGCGCCAGCAGCCAAGCCGGGACAGGGGACAATGAGCAGTTCTTC. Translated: CASSQAGTGDNEQFF.

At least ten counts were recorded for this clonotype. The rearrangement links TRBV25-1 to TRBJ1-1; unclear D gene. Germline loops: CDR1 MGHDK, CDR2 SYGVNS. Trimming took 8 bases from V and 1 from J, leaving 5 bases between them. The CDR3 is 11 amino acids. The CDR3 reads CASRRNTEAFF. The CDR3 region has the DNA TGTGCCAGCCGGCGGAACACTGAAGCTTTCTTT.

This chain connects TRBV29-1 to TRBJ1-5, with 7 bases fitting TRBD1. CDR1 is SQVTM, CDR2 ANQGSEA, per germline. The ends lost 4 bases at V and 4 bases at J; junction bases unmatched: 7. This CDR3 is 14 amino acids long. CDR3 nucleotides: TGCAGCGTTGTCCTAGGGGGCTTTAATCAGCCCCAGCATTTT. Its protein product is CSVVLGGFNQPQHF.